This TCR beta chain was identified in a study of CD8+ T cells in alopecia areata. Overall study: Tofacitinib exposure lasted 6 to 18 months, followed by 6 months off drug. Severity scores in treated patients reflected the percentage of scalp affected. Study-level points and caveats: Among patients, TCR sharing was less clear than in mice, a difference possibly due in part to HLA diversity in the patient population.

The sequencing template was cDNA reverse transcribed from extracted RNA. Sequencing was performed with immunoSEQ multiplex PCR; in TCRdb, only in-frame clones are kept and a portion is missing. The sample shows more than 150,000 clones, 45% to 60% of them seen only once. Treatment: oral pan-JAK inhibitor, 5-10 mg twice daily. Germline V gene sequence: CDR1 LGHNA, CDR2 YSLEER. There are 14 residues in the CDR3. V shed 4 bases and J shed 0 bases, with 9 bases lying between them. In the case of this clone: Its antigen is unidentified.

This TCR was recovered from a human donor with alopecia areata. Sequencing used CD8+ T cells sorted from blood, obtained at approximately week 51, from a patient treated with tofacitinib. This chain connects TRBV4-3 to TRBJ2-5; D may be TRBD2 (6 bases). CDR3 nucleotide sequence: TGCGCCAGCAGCCCAGGGAGGTACCAAGAGACCCAGTACTTC. This encodes CASSPGRYQETQYF.